These 5 T cell receptor beta chains were sequenced from one sample in a study of beta chain features in type 1 diabetes. Expressed TCRB transcripts got sequenced, as all isolated RNA was reverse transcribed. The method was immunoSEQ multiplex PCR; TCRdb's version includes in-frame clones alone and lacks a portion of them. Among about 320,000 clones, 14% were seen once, and the ten largest hold under 8.5%. Sequencing used central memory CD4+ T cells from blood. The origin of the receptors is a man aged 25 to 40 in good health.

This chain uses TRBV6-5 with TRBJ1-1; D not resolved. The germline V and J ends were trimmed by 8 bases and 0 bases, with 7 bases remaining between them. CDR3 length: 12 residues. Germline V CDR1 and CDR2: MNHEY, SVGAGI. This CDR3 is CASAEMNTEAFF. DNA of the CDR3: TGTGCCAGCGCCGAGATGAACACTGAAGCTTTCTTT.

This clone was seen only a few times. The genes are TRBV30 and TRBJ1-1; D gene uncertain. The ends were cut back, 3 bases at V and 0 bases at J, with 8 bases in the middle. This CDR3 is built from 13 residues. Germline V gene sequence: CDR1 GTSNPN, CDR2 SVGIG (reference sequence). In nucleotides, the CDR3 is TGTGCCTGGAGACGCCTGGTGAACACTGAAGCTTTCTTT. Its protein is CAWRRLVNTEAFF.

This clone came up a few times. The rearrangement joins TRBV11-3 to TRBJ1-1; no clear D gene. The CDR3 sequence is 13 residues long. V was trimmed by 5 bases and J by 3 bases, leaving 10 bases between them. Germline V lookup: CDR1 SGHNT, CDR2 YENEEA. This CDR3 is CASSRDYDTEAFF. The CDR3 nucleotides are TGTGCCAGCAGCAGGGATTACGACACTGAAGCTTTCTTT.

This clone was detected a few times. The J gene is TRBJ2-7, the V gene TRBV2; 10 bases map to TRBD2. This CDR3 is built from 13 residues. After removal of 6 bases from V and 12 bases from J, the junction contained 11 bases not matched to a gene. The germline CDR1 and CDR2 sequences are SNHLY and FYNNEI. The CDR3 bases are TGTGCCAGCAGCTCACTTGGGACTAGCGCCATGTACGTC. Translated, it gives CASSSLGTSAMYV.

The chain employs TRBV10-3 and TRBJ1-1, with 9 nucleotides matching TRBD1. CDR1 and CDR2 (germline): ENHRY, SYGVKD. The CDR3 has 15 amino acids. V shed 3 bases, J shed 3 bases, and the junction held 5 bases outside the gene matches. The CDR3 bases are TGTGCCATCAGTGACCTAGACAGGGGGGACACTGAAGCTTTCTTT. It codes for CAISDLDRGDTEAFF.